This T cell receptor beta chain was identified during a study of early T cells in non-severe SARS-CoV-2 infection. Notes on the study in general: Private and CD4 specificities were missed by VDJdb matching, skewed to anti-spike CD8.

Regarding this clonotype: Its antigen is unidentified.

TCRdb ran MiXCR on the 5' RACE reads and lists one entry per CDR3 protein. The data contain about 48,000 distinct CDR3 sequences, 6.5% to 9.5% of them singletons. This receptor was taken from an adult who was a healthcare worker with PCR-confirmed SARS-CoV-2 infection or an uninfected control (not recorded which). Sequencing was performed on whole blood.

Here the CDR3 DNA reads TGTGCCAGTTTTGACCTGGGGGGTAGCACAGATACGCAGTATTTT. Its translation is CASFDLGGSTDTQYF. The chain couples TRBV19 to TRBJ2-3; TRBD2 might be the D (6 bases). CDR1 is LNHDA, CDR2 SQIVND, per germline (reference sequence). V lost 8 bases to trimming and J lost 0 bases, with 15 bases between them. CDR3 size: 15 residues.